This T cell receptor beta chain comes out of a study of blood T cell repertoires in COVID-19. Germline V gene data show CDR1 as LGHDT and CDR2 as YNNKEL (reference sequence). V was pared by 4 bases and J by 8 bases, with 10 bases of the junction left unmatched. The CDR3 is 16 residues long. Here immunoSEQ multiplex PCR was the method, and the copy in TCRdb shows in-frame clones only, minus some. The sample has about 120,000 clones, 75% to 90% seen once. Sequences were obtained from peripheral blood. The clonotype was recovered from a man in his 70s with acute or convalescent COVID-19. V is TRBV3-1 (or the pseudogene TRBV3-2) and J is TRBJ2-5; TRBD2 matches 13 bases. CDR3 in amino acids: CASSPTSGGAAVTQYF. CDR3 DNA: TGTGCCAGCAGCCCAACTAGCGGGGGGGCGGCCGTTACCCAGTACTTC.